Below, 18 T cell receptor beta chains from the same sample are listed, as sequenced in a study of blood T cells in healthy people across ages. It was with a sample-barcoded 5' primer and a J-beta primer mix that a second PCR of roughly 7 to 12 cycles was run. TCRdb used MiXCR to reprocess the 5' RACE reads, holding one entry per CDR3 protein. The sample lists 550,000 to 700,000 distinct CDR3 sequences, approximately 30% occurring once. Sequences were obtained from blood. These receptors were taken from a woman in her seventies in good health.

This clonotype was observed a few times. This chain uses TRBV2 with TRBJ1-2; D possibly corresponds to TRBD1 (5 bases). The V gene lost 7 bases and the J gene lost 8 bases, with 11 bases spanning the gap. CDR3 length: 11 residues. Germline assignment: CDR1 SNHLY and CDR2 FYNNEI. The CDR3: CASKLEGGYTF. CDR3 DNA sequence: TGTGCCAGCAAGCTCGAGGGGGGCTACACCTTC. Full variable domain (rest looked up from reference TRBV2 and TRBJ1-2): EPEVTQTPSHQVTQMGQEVILRCVPISNHLYFYWYRQILGQKVEFLVSFYNNEISEKSEIFDDQFSVERPDGSNFTLKIRSTKLEDSAMYFCASKLEGGYTFGSGTRLTVV.

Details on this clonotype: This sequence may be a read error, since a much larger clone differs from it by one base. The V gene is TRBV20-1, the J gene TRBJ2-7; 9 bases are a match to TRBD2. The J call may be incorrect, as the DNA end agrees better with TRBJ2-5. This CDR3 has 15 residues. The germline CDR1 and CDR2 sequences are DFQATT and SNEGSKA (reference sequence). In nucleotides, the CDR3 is TGCAGTGCCCTAGCGGGACCCACCTCAAGAGGGACCCAGTACTTC. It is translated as CSALAGPTSRGTQYF.

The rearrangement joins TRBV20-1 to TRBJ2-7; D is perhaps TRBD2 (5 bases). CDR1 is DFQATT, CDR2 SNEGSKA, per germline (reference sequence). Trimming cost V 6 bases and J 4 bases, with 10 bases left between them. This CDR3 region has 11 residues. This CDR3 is CSARTLYEQYF. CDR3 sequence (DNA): TGCAGTGCCAGGACTCTTTACGAGCAGTACTTC.

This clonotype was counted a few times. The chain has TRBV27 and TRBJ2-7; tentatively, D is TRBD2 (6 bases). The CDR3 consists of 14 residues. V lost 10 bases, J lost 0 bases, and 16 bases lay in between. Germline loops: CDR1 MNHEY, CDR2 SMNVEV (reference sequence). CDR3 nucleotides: TGTGCCACCGCCAGGGACGGGAGCTCCTACGAGCAGTACTTC. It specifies CATARDGSSYEQYF.

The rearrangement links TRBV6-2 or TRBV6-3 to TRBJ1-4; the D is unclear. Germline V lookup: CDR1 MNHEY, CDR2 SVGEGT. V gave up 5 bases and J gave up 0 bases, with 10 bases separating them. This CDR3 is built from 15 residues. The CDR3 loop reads CASSRRATTNEKLFF. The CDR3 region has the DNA TGTGCCAGCAGTCGCAGAGCGACAACTAATGAAAAACTGTTTTTT.

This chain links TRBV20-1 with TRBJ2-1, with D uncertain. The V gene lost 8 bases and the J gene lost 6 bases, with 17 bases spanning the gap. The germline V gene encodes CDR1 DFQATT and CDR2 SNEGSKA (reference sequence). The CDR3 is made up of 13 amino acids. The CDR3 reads CSLRTSYTNEQFF. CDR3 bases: TGCAGTCTAAGGACGAGTTATACCAATGAGCAGTTCTTC.

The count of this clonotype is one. The CDR3 loop reads CASSTWPLNTEAFF. In nucleotides, the CDR3 is TGTGCCAGCAGCACTTGGCCGCTAAACACTGAAGCTTTCTTT. This chain joins TRBV3-1 and TRBJ1-1; no firm D call. From germline, CDR1 is LGHDT and CDR2 YNNKEL (reference sequence). Trimming took off 5 bases at V and 2 bases at J, with 12 bases between the two ends. This CDR3 spans 14 amino acids.

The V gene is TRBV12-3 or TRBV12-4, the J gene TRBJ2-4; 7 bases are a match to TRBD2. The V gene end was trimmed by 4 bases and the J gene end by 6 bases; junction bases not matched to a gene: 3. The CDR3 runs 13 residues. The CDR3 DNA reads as TGTGCCAGCAGTTCCTGGGGGGGAAACATTCAGTACTTC. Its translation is CASSSWGGNIQYF.

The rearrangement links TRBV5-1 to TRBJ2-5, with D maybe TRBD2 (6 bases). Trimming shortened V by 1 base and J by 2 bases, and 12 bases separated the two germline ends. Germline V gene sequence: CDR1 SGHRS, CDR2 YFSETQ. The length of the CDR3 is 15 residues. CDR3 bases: TGCGCCAGCAGCTTGTTTTCCGCGGGGCAAGAGACCCAGTACTTC. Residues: CASSLFSAGQETQYF.

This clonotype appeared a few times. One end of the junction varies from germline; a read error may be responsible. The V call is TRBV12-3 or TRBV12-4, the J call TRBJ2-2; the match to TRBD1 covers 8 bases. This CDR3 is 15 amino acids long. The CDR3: CANSFDRGHTGELFF. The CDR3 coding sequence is TGTGCCAACAGTTTCGACAGGGGCCACACCGGGGAGCTGTTTTTT.

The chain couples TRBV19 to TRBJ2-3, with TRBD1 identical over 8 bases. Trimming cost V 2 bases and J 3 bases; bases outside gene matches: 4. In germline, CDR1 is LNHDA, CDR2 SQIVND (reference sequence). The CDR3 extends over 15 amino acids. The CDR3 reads CASSIQGASTDTQYF. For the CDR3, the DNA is TGTGCCAGTAGTATACAGGGGGCGAGTACAGATACGCAGTATTTT.

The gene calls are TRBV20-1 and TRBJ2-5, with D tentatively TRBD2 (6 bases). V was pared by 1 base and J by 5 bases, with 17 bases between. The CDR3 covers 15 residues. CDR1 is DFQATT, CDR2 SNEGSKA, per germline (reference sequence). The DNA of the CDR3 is TGCAGTGCTAGAGGCCGGTGGGGGGAGAAGGAGACCCAGTACTTC. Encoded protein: CSARGRWGEKETQYF.

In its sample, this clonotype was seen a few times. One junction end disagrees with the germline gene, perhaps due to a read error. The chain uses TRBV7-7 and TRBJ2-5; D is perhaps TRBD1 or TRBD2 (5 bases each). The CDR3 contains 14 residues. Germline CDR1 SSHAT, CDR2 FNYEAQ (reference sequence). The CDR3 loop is CASSPTGMPGTRYF. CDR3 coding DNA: TGTGCCAGCAGTCCCACAGGCATGCCTGGGACCCGGTACTTC. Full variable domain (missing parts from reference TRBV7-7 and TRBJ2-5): GAGVSQSPRYKVTKRGQDVTLRCDPISSHATLYWYQQALGQGPEFLTYFNYEAQPDKSGLPSDRFSAERPEGSISTLTIQRTEQRDSAMYRCASSPTGMPGTRYFGPGTRLLVL.

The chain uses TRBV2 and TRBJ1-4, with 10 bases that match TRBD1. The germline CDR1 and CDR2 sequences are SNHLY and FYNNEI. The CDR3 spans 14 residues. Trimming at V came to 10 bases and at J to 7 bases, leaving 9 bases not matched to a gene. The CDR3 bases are TGTGCCACCTTCCGGGACAGGGGTATTGAAAAACTGTTTTTT. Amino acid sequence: CATFRDRGIEKLFF.

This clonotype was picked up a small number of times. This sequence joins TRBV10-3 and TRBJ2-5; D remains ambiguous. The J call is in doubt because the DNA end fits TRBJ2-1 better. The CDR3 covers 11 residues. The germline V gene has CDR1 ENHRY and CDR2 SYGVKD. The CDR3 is CAISDLNEQFF. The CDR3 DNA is TGTGCCATCAGTGATCTGAATGAGCAGTTCTTC.

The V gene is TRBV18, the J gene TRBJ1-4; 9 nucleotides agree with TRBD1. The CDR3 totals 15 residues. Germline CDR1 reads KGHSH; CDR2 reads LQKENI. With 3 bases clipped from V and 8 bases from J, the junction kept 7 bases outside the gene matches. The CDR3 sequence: CASSPVDRGGEKLFF. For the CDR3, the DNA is TGTGCCAGCTCACCGGTGGACAGGGGTGGCGAAAAACTGTTTTTT. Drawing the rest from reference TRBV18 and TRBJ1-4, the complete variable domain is NAGVMQNPRHLVRRRGQEARLRCSPMKGHSHVYWYRQLPEEGLKFMVYLQKENIIDESGMPKERFSAEFPKEGPSILRIQQVVRGDSAAYFCASSPVDRGGEKLFFGSGTQLSVL.

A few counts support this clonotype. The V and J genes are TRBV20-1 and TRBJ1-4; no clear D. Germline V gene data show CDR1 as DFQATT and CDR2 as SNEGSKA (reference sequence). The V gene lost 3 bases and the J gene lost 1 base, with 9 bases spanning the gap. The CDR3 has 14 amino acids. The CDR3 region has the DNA TGCAGTGCTAGGAGCACGGTAACTAATGAAAAACTGTTTTTT. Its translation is CSARSTVTNEKLFF.

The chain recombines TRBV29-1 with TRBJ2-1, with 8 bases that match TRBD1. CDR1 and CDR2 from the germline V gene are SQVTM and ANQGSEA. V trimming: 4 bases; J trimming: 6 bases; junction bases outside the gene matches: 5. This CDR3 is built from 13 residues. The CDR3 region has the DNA TGCAGCGTTGGACAGGGGATAAGCAATGAGCAGTTCTTC. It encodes CSVGQGISNEQFF.